What follows are 21 T cell receptor beta chains derived from one specimen sequenced in a study of T-cell memory formation after mild COVID-19. TCRdb reprocessed the 5' RACE reads via MiXCR and lists one record per CDR3 protein. The data hold under 700,000 distinct CDR3 sequences, with about 20% observed a single time. Sequenced input: PBMCs or a T cell subset sorted from them (not recorded which). The source is an adult woman who had mild COVID-19 (a few samples of this study predate the infection). Cell type and time point are not known.

This clonotype came up a few times. This chain uses TRBV12-3 or TRBV12-4 with TRBJ2-3; D uncertain. The CDR3 contains 15 residues. V dropped 6 bases and J dropped 4 bases, with 17 bases sitting between them. The CDR3 protein is CASSPRRNMADTQYF. The CDR3 nucleotides read TGTGCCAGCAGCCCCCGGCGGAATATGGCAGATACGCAGTATTTT.

This clonotype was seen a few times. The V gene is TRBV3-1, the J gene TRBJ2-5, with D perhaps matching TRBD1 (5 bases). The V end was cut by 1 base, the J end by 12 bases, with 18 bases between. Germline-derived CDR1 and CDR2 are LGHDT and YNNKEL (reference sequence). CDR3 length: 14 residues. The CDR3 protein is CASSQGKTDSPEYF. DNA of the CDR3: TGTGCCAGCAGCCAAGGAAAGACCGACAGTCCGGAGTACTTC.

This clonotype was found a few times. This chain connects TRBV5-4 to TRBJ2-7, with D tentatively TRBD1 (5 bases). The CDR3 is 14 residues long. V was clipped by 4 bases and J by 3 bases, with 14 bases between them. The germline CDR1 and CDR2 sequences are SGHNT and YYREEE (reference sequence). As DNA, the CDR3 is TGTGCCAGCAGCCGGCCAGGGTCGGACTACGAGCAGTACTTC. This sequence encodes CASSRPGSDYEQYF.

The rearrangement joins TRBV7-2 to TRBJ2-7; D is possibly TRBD2 (5 bases). Germline V lookup: CDR1 SGHTA, CDR2 FQGNSA. The CDR3 has 15 amino acids. V lost 5 bases and J 3 bases, leaving 17 bases between the germline ends. CDR3 region: CASSPSPAGNYEQYF. CDR3 DNA sequence: TGTGCCAGCAGCCCCAGCCCCGCCGGGAACTACGAGCAGTACTTC.

The genes are TRBV25-1 and TRBJ2-1, with unresolved D. The CDR3 is 16 residues long. Germline CDR1 and CDR2: MGHDK and SYGVNS. The V end was cut by 4 bases, the J end by 6 bases, with 19 bases between. The CDR3 sequence is CASSALHGPLGNEQFF. The CDR3 nucleotides are TGTGCCAGCAGTGCTTTACATGGACCCCTGGGCAATGAGCAGTTCTTC.

A few counts support this clonotype. This chain uses TRBV28 with TRBJ2-7; either TRBD1 or TRBD2 may supply D (5 bases each). There are 18 residues in the CDR3. Germline V gene sequence: CDR1 MDHEN, CDR2 SYDVKM. With 6 bases removed from V and 3 bases from J, the gap between germline ends came to 27 bases. The CDR3 loop reads CASSYDGTQPDTDYEQYF. The CDR3 coding sequence is TGTGCCAGCAGCTACGACGGGACGCAACCGGACACGGACTACGAGCAGTACTTC.

The table lists this clonotype with a few counts. The chain links TRBV4-1 to TRBJ1-6; D possibly corresponds to TRBD1 (6 bases). V lost 1 base, J lost 2 bases, and 15 bases lay in between. CDR3 length equals 18 residues. Germline-derived CDR1 and CDR2 are MGHRA and YSYEKL. In DNA form, the CDR3 reads TGCGCCAGCAGCCAAGCTGAACAGGGAGGCCCCTATAATTCACCCCTCCACTTT. This sequence encodes CASSQAEQGGPYNSPLHF.

This clonotype has only a few counts. The chain joins TRBV7-9 to TRBJ1-1; D not certain. V was shortened by 5 bases and J by 5 bases, with 18 bases between the two germline ends. Germline values: CDR1 SEHNR, CDR2 FQNEAQ (reference sequence). CDR3 size: 15 residues. DNA of the CDR3: TGTGCCAGCAGCGCCTCCCAGGCGCGGTCTACTGAAGCTTTCTTT. It is translated as CASSASQARSTEAFF.

The rearrangement uses TRBV19 and TRBJ1-2, with TRBD1 identical over 11 bases. J was trimmed by 6 bases and V by 6 bases; bases with no gene match: 9. The germline gives CDR1 LNHDA, CDR2 SQIVND (reference sequence). CDR3 length equals 15 residues. Here the CDR3 reads CASSTGQGAADGYTF. Written as DNA, the CDR3 is TGTGCCAGTAGCACAGGACAGGGGGCAGCTGATGGCTACACCTTC.

The genes are TRBV5-1 and TRBJ2-6, with D unresolved. Trimming removed 0 bases from V and 0 bases from J, with 7 bases in between. Germline CDR1 and CDR2: SGHRS and YFSETQ. This CDR3 spans 16 amino acids. CDR3 sequence reads: CASSLARLSGANVLTF. For the CDR3, the DNA is TGCGCCAGCAGCTTGGCCCGTCTCTCTGGGGCCAACGTCCTGACTTTC.

V gene TRBV12-3 or TRBV12-4 combines with J gene TRBJ2-2; 11 nucleotides align to TRBD2. V dropped 6 bases and J dropped 5; count of bases not matched to a gene: 5. CDR3 length: 15 residues. The CDR3 loop reads CASRLGLAGTGELFF. CDR3 DNA sequence: TGTGCCAGCAGACTAGGACTAGCGGGTACCGGGGAGCTGTTTTTT.

This clonotype was seen a single time. In DNA, the CDR3 is TGTGCCAGCTCATCGCGTACGGGAGCCAAAAACATTCAGTACTTC. Residues: CASSSRTGAKNIQYF. The V and J genes are TRBV18 and TRBJ2-4; no reliable D call. The CDR3 sequence is 15 residues long. With 5 bases removed from V and 0 bases from J, the gap between germline ends came to 11 bases. CDR1 KGHSH and CDR2 LQKENI come from the germline V gene.

This clonotype was seen more than once but under ten times. The gene calls are TRBV3-1 and TRBJ1-6; D uncertain. The ends were cut back, 4 bases at V and 7 bases at J, with 11 bases in the middle. The CDR3 has 14 amino acids. CDR1 LGHDT and CDR2 YNNKEL come from the germline V gene (reference sequence). CDR3 bases: TGTGCCAGCAGCCTGCAGACCCAGAATTCACCCCTCCACTTT. Amino acid sequence: CASSLQTQNSPLHF.

This clonotype has a handful of counts. This chain joins TRBV6-2 or TRBV6-3 and TRBJ2-1, with TRBD2 identical over 15 bases. CDR3 length equals 17 residues. V shed 2 bases and J 8 bases; nucleotides not matched to a gene: 7. Germline CDR1 MNHEY, CDR2 SVGEGT. CDR3 region: CASSYGLAGGAGDEQFF. CDR3 bases: TGTGCCAGCAGTTACGGACTAGCGGGAGGGGCAGGGGATGAGCAGTTCTTC.

The V and J genes are TRBV15 and TRBJ2-5; TRBD1 agrees at 10 bases. This CDR3 spans 18 amino acids. The germline CDR1 and CDR2 sequences are LNHNV and YYDKDF (reference sequence). After removal of 1 base from V and 5 bases from J, the junction contained 13 bases not matched to a gene. Here the CDR3 DNA reads TGTGCCACCAGCAGAGTAGGGGACAGGGGTTTTCATCGGGAGACCCAGTACTTC. Translating it yields CATSRVGDRGFHRETQYF. Looking up the rest from reference TRBV15 and TRBJ2-5 gives the full variable domain: DAMVIQNPRYQVTQFGKPVTLSCSQTLNHNVMYWYQQKSSQAPKLLFHYYDKDFNNEADTPDNFQSRRPNTSFCFLDIRSPGLGDTAMYLCATSRVGDRGFHRETQYFGPGTRLLVL.

The chain uses TRBV2 and TRBJ1-1; 12 bases fit TRBD1. J gave up 6 bases and V 6 bases, and 11 bases lay outside the gene matches. Germline CDR1 and CDR2: SNHLY and FYNNEI. This CDR3 contains 16 residues. CDR3 protein: CASRTGTGGWGSEAFF. In DNA form, the CDR3 reads TGTGCCAGCAGGACCGGGACAGGGGGCTGGGGGTCTGAAGCTTTCTTT. Supplemented by reference TRBV2 and TRBJ1-1, the full variable domain reads EPEVTQTPSHQVTQMGQEVILRCVPISNHLYFYWYRQILGQKVEFLVSFYNNEISEKSEIFDDQFSVERPDGSNFTLKIRSTKLEDSAMYFCASRTGTGGWGSEAFFGQGTRLTVV.

The chain uses TRBV7-9 and TRBJ2-3, with a tentative D call TRBD1 (6 bases). V lost 5 bases and J lost 4, with 25 bases in between. Germline V lookup: CDR1 SEHNR, CDR2 FQNEAQ (reference sequence). This CDR3 is built from 18 residues. In DNA form, the CDR3 reads TGTGCCAGCAGCCCTCCCCAAATCCGGGACACCCTACCAGATACGCAGTATTTT. Amino acid sequence: CASSPPQIRDTLPDTQYF.

V gene TRBV4-3 combines with J gene TRBJ2-7; TRBD1 matches 10 bases. V lost 0 bases to trimming and J lost 3 bases; unmatched junction nucleotides: 2. The germline CDR1 and CDR2 sequences are LGHNA and YSLEER. This CDR3 has 15 amino acids. The CDR3 DNA follows: TGCGCCAGCAGCCAAGAGGGACAGGGGATCTACGAGCAGTACTTC. Protein: CASSQEGQGIYEQYF.

The sample holds a few counts of this clonotype. J is TRBJ1-2 and V is TRBV27, with TRBD1 as a possible D gene (6 bases). Germline values: CDR1 MNHEY, CDR2 SMNVEV (reference sequence). CDR3 length equals 13 residues. The ends were cut back, 2 bases at V and 7 bases at J, with 11 bases in the middle. The CDR3 bases are TGTGCCAGCAGTTTACTGTTAGGGGGTGGCTACACCTTC. As protein: CASSLLLGGGYTF.

As concerns this clonotype: Sequence at one end of the junction differs from germline and may be a read error. This chain joins TRBV3-1 and TRBJ1-5; D not certain. CDR3 length: 14 amino acids. Germline V gene sequence: CDR1 LGHDT, CDR2 YNNKEL (reference sequence). The CDR3 region has the DNA TGTGACAGCAGCCAGGCATCCAGGAATCAGCCCCAGCATTTT. It is translated as CDSSQASRNQPQHF.

Only one count was recorded for this clonotype. The chain combines TRBV15 with TRBJ2-1, with 9 positions matching TRBD2. Looked up from germline, CDR1 is LNHNV and CDR2 is YYDKDF (reference sequence). The V gene end was trimmed by 4 bases and the J gene end by 0 bases; junction bases not matched to a gene: 1. The CDR3 runs to 15 residues. The CDR3 region has the DNA TGTGCCACCAGCATTAGCGGGGGCTCCTACAATGAGCAGTTCTTC. Protein: CATSISGGSYNEQFF.